This entry lists 21 T cell receptor beta chains sequenced from one sample in a study of human T cells and chemical hapten exposure. TCRdb passed the RACE reads through MiXCR, listing each CDR3 protein once. The data contain some 78,000 distinct CDR3 sequences, approximately 8% of them seen just once; the ten biggest clones take up 1.5% to 1.7%. The time point was: healthy volunteer bleed at 6 weeks. Whole blood, unfractionated, served as the material for total RNA extraction. Source material: whole blood. The receptors were gathered from a male donor in good health. Some clones in this sample may be carry-over from other donors' samples.

The chain uses TRBV5-4 and TRBJ2-5; D call uncertain. CDR1 and CDR2 from the germline V gene are SGHNT and YYREEE (reference sequence). The CDR3 is made up of 16 amino acids. Trimming stripped 0 bases from V and 2 bases from J, with 14 bases between. The CDR3 DNA reads as TGTGCCAGCAGCTTGGTATCCGGCCTGGGGCAAGAGACCCAGTACTTC. Its translation is CASSLVSGLGQETQYF.

This clonotype was picked up a small number of times. V usage is TRBV11-2 and J usage is TRBJ2-1; D is undetermined. V lost 0 bases and J lost 3, with 12 bases in between. The CDR3 has 16 residues. Germline V gives CDR1 SGHAT, CDR2 FQNNGV. CDR3 sequence: CASSLEDAQGYNEQFF. The CDR3 DNA is TGTGCCAGCAGCTTAGAGGACGCCCAAGGCTACAATGAGCAGTTCTTC.

This clonotype appeared a few times. The V and J genes are TRBV11-2 and TRBJ1-1, with 10 bases that match TRBD1. After removal of 4 bases from V and 0 bases from J, the junction contained 8 bases not matched to a gene. The CDR3 contains 17 residues. CDR1 and CDR2 (germline): SGHAT, FQNNGV. The CDR3 DNA is TGTGCCAGCAGCTCCGGACAGGGGGAACGGATGAACACTGAAGCTTTCTTT. This encodes CASSSGQGERMNTEAFF.

The table lists this clonotype with many counts. This chain joins TRBV3-1 and TRBJ1-1, with TRBD1 as a possible D gene (5 bases). Trimming cost V 0 bases and J 1 base, with 15 bases left between them. CDR1 and CDR2 from the germline V gene are LGHDT and YNNKEL (reference sequence). The CDR3 contains 17 residues. The CDR3 DNA follows: TGTGCCAGCAGCCAAGATCAGGGAGGGGCGAGGAACACTGAAGCTTTCTTT. This encodes CASSQDQGGARNTEAFF.

This clonotype turned up a few times. This chain connects TRBV12-3 or TRBV12-4 to TRBJ2-3, with 16 nucleotides matching TRBD2. The CDR3 has 20 amino acids. The J segment lost 2 bases and the V segment lost 0 bases, leaving 8 bases of the junction unmatched. The chain's CDR3 is CASSLADPGLAGGYTDTQYF. As DNA, the CDR3 is TGTGCCAGCAGTTTAGCGGATCCGGGACTAGCGGGGGGGTACACAGATACGCAGTATTTT.

In this sample, this clonotype turned up a few times. The chain couples TRBV2 to TRBJ1-5; D uncertain. The CDR3 has 12 amino acids. Trimming pared 7 bases from V and 5 bases from J, leaving 9 bases between. The germline V gene has CDR1 SNHLY and CDR2 FYNNEI. CDR3 sequence (DNA): TGTGCCAGCATGTCTTTGGATCAGCCCCAGCATTTT. This codes for CASMSLDQPQHF.

The V gene is TRBV20-1, the J gene TRBJ2-7; possible D gene TRBD1, 6 bases. The V end lost 5 bases, the J end lost 2 bases, and 13 bases lay between the germline ends. The CDR3 runs to 13 residues. CDR1 is DFQATT, CDR2 SNEGSKA, per germline (reference sequence). CDR3 in amino acids: CSAPGTSTYEQYF. In DNA form, the CDR3 reads TGCAGTGCTCCCGGGACATCTACCTACGAGCAGTACTTC.

The table lists this clonotype with a few counts. The chain uses TRBV7-2 and TRBJ1-3; D gene unclear. The germline V gene encodes CDR1 SGHTA and CDR2 FQGNSA. The CDR3 runs 15 residues. V was trimmed by 5 bases and J by 4 bases, leaving 15 bases between them. In DNA, the CDR3 is TGTGCCAGCAGCCAAGGGCGTCCGCGGGGAAACACCATATATTTT. It specifies CASSQGRPRGNTIYF.

CDR3 residues: CASTYRSSYNSPLHF. The CDR3 DNA sequence: TGTGCCAGCACCTACAGGAGCTCCTATAATTCACCCCTCCACTTT. The chain couples TRBV6-2 or TRBV6-3 to TRBJ1-6, with a possible D match to TRBD1 (5 bases). Germline CDR1 and CDR2: MNHEY and SVGEGT. V was shortened by 7 bases and J by 0 bases, with 10 bases between the two germline ends. The CDR3 covers 15 residues.

This clonotype showed up many times. This chain joins TRBV29-1 and TRBJ1-2; D perhaps matches TRBD1 (5 bases). Germline V gives CDR1 SQVTM, CDR2 ANQGSEA. The CDR3 contains 15 residues. With 3 bases removed from V and 3 bases from J, the gap between germline ends came to 17 bases. CDR3 in DNA: TGCAGCGTTGAGGTCAGGGACCGACCCGACTATGGCTACACCTTC. Translating gives CSVEVRDRPDYGYTF.

V usage is TRBV29-1 and J usage is TRBJ1-1; 10 bases are a match to TRBD1. Germline values: CDR1 SQVTM, CDR2 ANQGSEA. After removal of 0 bases from V and 10 bases from J, the junction contained 11 bases not matched to a gene. CDR3 length: 15 amino acids. CDR3 DNA: TGCAGCGTTGAAGATCTTCGCGGACAGGGGGTAGGAGCTTTCTTT. Its translation is CSVEDLRGQGVGAFF.

This clonotype was observed a few times. The chain is built from TRBV7-8 and TRBJ1-5, with a weak D call TRBD1 (5 bases). Germline CDR1 SGHVS, CDR2 FQNEAQ. There are 13 residues in the CDR3. Trimming removed 2 bases from V and 7 bases from J, with 9 bases in between. CDR3 sequence reads: CASSLRGDQPQHF. CDR3 coding DNA: TGTGCCAGCAGCTTAAGGGGCGACCAGCCCCAGCATTTT.

This sequence joins TRBV3-1 and TRBJ1-5; D call uncertain. The CDR3 consists of 15 residues. Germline CDR1 reads LGHDT; CDR2 reads YNNKEL (reference sequence). Trimming pared 1 base from V and 7 bases from J, leaving 14 bases between. The CDR3 region has the DNA TGTGCCAGCAGCCAAGCGTATGGGGAATGGCAGCCCCAGCATTTT. Residues: CASSQAYGEWQPQHF. Full variable domain (outside the CDR3, taken from reference TRBV3-1 and TRBJ1-5): DTAVSQTPKYLVTQMGNDKSIKCEQNLGHDTMYWYKQDSKKFLKIMFSYNNKELIINETVPNRFSPKSPDKAHLNLHINSLELGDSAVYFCASSQAYGEWQPQHFGDGTRLSIL.

This clonotype was observed a few times. This chain joins TRBV18 and TRBJ2-7; no clear D gene. V lost 3 bases and J lost 2, with 11 bases in between. The CDR3 has 14 residues. The V gene's germline CDR1 is KGHSH and CDR2 LQKENI. The CDR3: CASSPLRLPYEQYF. CDR3 bases: TGTGCCAGCTCACCGCTCAGGCTACCCTACGAGCAGTACTTC.

The gene calls are TRBV27 and TRBJ1-1; no clear D gene. The V end lost 7 bases, the J end lost 0 bases, and 9 bases lay between the germline ends. Germline V CDR1 and CDR2: MNHEY, SMNVEV (reference sequence). CDR3 length equals 13 residues. This chain's CDR3 is CASINGMNTEAFF. CDR3 nucleotide sequence: TGTGCCAGCATCAACGGGATGAACACTGAAGCTTTCTTT.

This clonotype was counted at least ten times. The chain recombines TRBV12-3 or TRBV12-4 with TRBJ2-3, with D unclear. The CDR3 runs to 14 residues. The V end was cut by 1 base, the J end by 6 bases, with 11 bases between. The chain's CDR3 is CASSLGPTSDTQYF. CDR3 in DNA: TGTGCCAGCAGTTTAGGCCCGACGTCGGATACGCAGTATTTT.

This sequence joins TRBV7-2 and TRBJ1-5, with D possibly being TRBD1 (6 bases). The germline V and J ends were trimmed by 8 bases and 0 bases, with 11 bases remaining between them. Looked up from germline, CDR1 is SGHTA and CDR2 is FQGNSA. The CDR3 has 14 residues. Written as DNA, the CDR3 is TGTGCCAGCCCAGGGGACCTTAGCAATCAGCCCCAGCATTTT. It codes for CASPGDLSNQPQHF. Complete variable domain (other parts from reference TRBV7-2 and TRBJ1-5): GAGVSQSPSNKVTEKGKDVELRCDPISGHTALYWYRQSLGQGLEFLIYFQGNSAPDKSGLPSDRFSAERTGGSVSTLTIQRTQQEDSAVYLCASPGDLSNQPQHFGDGTRLSIL.

This clonotype was seen only a few times. The V call is TRBV6-1, the J call TRBJ2-3; D call uncertain. The CDR3 covers 12 residues. The V end lost 6 bases, the J end lost 5 bases, and 9 bases lay between the germline ends. Germline V gives CDR1 MNHNS, CDR2 SASEGT. In DNA, the CDR3 is TGTGCCAGCAGGACTGACCAAGATACGCAGTATTTT. Amino acid sequence: CASRTDQDTQYF.

The rearrangement joins TRBV4-3 to TRBJ2-7, with D unclear. The CDR3 extends over 17 amino acids. V dropped 0 bases and J dropped 0 bases, with 15 bases sitting between them. The germline gives CDR1 LGHNA, CDR2 YSLEER. The CDR3 nucleotides are TGCGCCAGCAGCCAAGATCCTGTGGGCAAGAGCTCCTACGAGCAGTACTTC. Its protein is CASSQDPVGKSSYEQYF.

Ten or more counts support this clonotype. The rearrangement links TRBV27 to TRBJ2-7; the match to TRBD1 covers 9 bases. The CDR3 has 15 amino acids. From germline, CDR1 is MNHEY and CDR2 SMNVEV (reference sequence). Losses at the gene ends were 2 bases for V and 1 base for J; bases not matched to a gene: 3. CDR3 nucleotides: TGTGCCAGCAGTTTAGGGACAGGGCCATCCTACGAGCAGTACTTC. Translating gives CASSLGTGPSYEQYF.

The rearrangement joins TRBV5-1 to TRBJ1-5, with D possibly TRBD1 on 5 matching bases. This CDR3 comprises 14 residues. CDR1 and CDR2 (germline): SGHRS, YFSETQ. V lost 4 bases and J 3 bases, leaving 11 bases between the germline ends. In DNA form, the CDR3 reads TGCGCCAGCAGCCCAACGACAGACAATCAGCCCCAGCATTTT. Translated: CASSPTTDNQPQHF. Full variable domain (rest looked up from reference TRBV5-1 and TRBJ1-5): KAGVTQTPRYLIKTRGQQVTLSCSPISGHRSVSWYQQTPGQGLQFLFEYFSETQRNKGNFPGRFSGRQFSNSRSEMNVSTLELGDSALYLCASSPTTDNQPQHFGDGTRLSIL.